Listed below are T cell receptor beta chains from one sample, sequenced in a study of blood T cell repertoires in COVID-19. This table comes from immunoSEQ multiplex PCR, and its TCRdb copy is limited to in-frame clones, with some not included. The sample contains 65,000 to 90,000 clones, 79% of which appear only once. Sequenced: peripheral blood. These receptors originate from a man in his 60s with active or convalescent COVID-19. CDR3s include the opening cysteine and the closing phenylalanine or tryptophan. A D gene is named only where the DNA matches it firmly. Clone size, where shown, is once, few, many, or a class for clones that have expanded.

>NA|TRBV30|TRBJ2-1|NA
CASTIAGVRAYNEQFF
TGTGCCTCAACTATCGCAGGGGTGAGGGCCTACAATGAGCAGTTCTTC
>NA|TRBV2|TRBJ1-2|NA
CASSEWPPNYGYTF
TGTGCCAGCAGTGAATGGCCGCCCAATTATGGCTACACCTTC
>once|TRBV5-1|TRBJ2-1|TRBD2
CASSRELLAAYNEQFF
TGCGCCAGCAGTCGAGAACTACTAGCGGCCTACAATGAGCAGTTCTTC
>NA|TRBV15|TRBJ2-3|TRBD2
CATSRDGGEADTQYF
TGTGCCACCAGCAGAGATGGGGGGGAGGCAGATACGCAGTATTTT
>NA|TRBV9|TRBJ1-3|TRBD1
CASGGQGSTIYF
TGTGCCAGCGGAGGACAGGGTAGCACCATATATTTT
>NA|TRBV3-1/TRBV3-2|TRBJ2-5|NA
CASSHTANQETQYF
TGTGCCAGCAGCCATACTGCTAACCAAGAGACCCAGTACTTC
>NA|TRBV18|TRBJ1-1|NA
CASSPSAGEIQAFF
TGTGCCAGCTCACCAAGCGCCGGAGAAATACAAGCTTTCTTT
>few|TRBV19|TRBJ1-1|NA
CASSYVDRGEAFF
TGTGCCAGTAGTTACGTGGACAGAGGTGAAGCTTTCTTT
>NA|TRBV2|TRBJ1-3|NA
CASGGAFNSGNTIYF
TGTGCCAGCGGAGGGGCCTTCAACTCTGGAAACACCATATATTTT
>NA|TRBV6-5|TRBJ2-1|TRBD1
CASSSGTGFHNEQFF
TGTGCCAGCAGTTCCGGGACAGGGTTTCACAATGAGCAGTTCTTC
>once|TRBV7-2|TRBJ1-1|NA
CASSLAPGENTEAFF
TGTGCCAGCAGCTTAGCGCCGGGAGAGAACACTGAAGCTTTCTTT
>NA|TRBV11-2|TRBJ1-2|TRBD1
CASSDPTDRGDYTF
TGTGCCAGCAGCGACCCCACCGACAGGGGTGACTACACCTTC
>few|TRBV4-2|TRBJ1-1|NA
CASSPWPGANTEAFF
TGTGCCAGCAGCCCGTGGCCAGGGGCAAACACTGAAGCTTTCTTT
>NA|TRBV6-2/TRBV6-3|TRBJ2-2|TRBD1
CASSQRTGNGELFF
TGTGCCAGCAGCCAGCGGACAGGGAACGGGGAGCTGTTTTTT
>NA|TRBV2|TRBJ1-2|TRBD1
CASRDGGGNYGYTF
TGTGCCAGCAGGGATGGAGGGGGCAACTATGGCTACACCTTC
>NA|TRBV5-4|TRBJ1-2|NA
CASSSRREGDGGYTF
TGTGCCAGCAGCAGCCGACGTGAGGGTGATGGGGGCTACACCTTC
>NA|TRBV2|TRBJ2-7|NA
CASSVGGEAEQYF
TGTGCCAGCAGTGTTGGGGGCGAGGCCGAGCAGTACTTC
>NA|TRBV2|TRBJ1-6|NA
CASSEGRVNSPLHF
TGTGCCAGCAGTGAAGGGCGGGTAAATTCACCCCTCCACTTT
>NA|TRBV28|TRBJ2-2|NA
CASSSDTGELFF
TGTGCCAGCAGTTCGGACACCGGGGAGCTGTTTTTT
>few|TRBV28|TRBJ2-2|TRBD1
CASRGTGGTGELFF
TGTGCCAGCAGGGGGACAGGCGGCACCGGGGAGCTGTTTTTT
>NA|TRBV11-2|TRBJ2-7|NA
CASSSFGRRGYEQYF
TGTGCCAGCAGCTCCTTCGGGCGCAGGGGCTACGAGCAGTACTTC
>once|TRBV10-3|TRBJ1-1|NA
CAIRGTSTEAFF
TGTGCCATCAGGGGGACATCGACTGAAGCTTTCTTT
>NA|TRBV11-2|TRBJ2-1|TRBD1
CASSFTGTGNYNEQFF
TGTGCCAGCAGCTTTACCGGGACAGGGAACTACAATGAGCAGTTCTTC
>NA|TRBV30|TRBJ2-3|TRBD2
CAWSLLAGMSTDTQYF
TGTGCCTGGAGTCTTTTAGCGGGGATGAGCACAGATACGCAGTATTTT
>NA|TRBV2|TRBJ2-7|TRBD2
CASSVGTSPNEQYF
TGTGCCAGCAGTGTAGGGACTAGCCCCAACGAGCAGTACTTC
>NA|TRBV24-1|TRBJ2-1|NA
CATSEPGKGPNEQFF
TGTGCCACCAGTGAACCAGGGAAGGGGCCCAATGAGCAGTTCTTC
>NA|TRBV7-2|TRBJ2-1|NA
CASSPSRDNEQFF
TGTGCCAGCAGCCCCAGTCGGGACAATGAGCAGTTCTTC
>NA|TRBV10-3|TRBJ2-1|TRBD1
CAIRSGQGLDEQFF
TGTGCCATCCGATCGGGACAGGGGCTCGATGAGCAGTTCTTC
>once|TRBV3-1/TRBV3-2|TRBJ2-4|NA
CASSQDPRIQYF
TGTGCCAGCAGCCAAGATCCTCGGATTCAGTACTTC
>NA|TRBV5-6|TRBJ1-4|TRBD1
CASREGQGGEKLFF
TGTGCCAGCAGGGAGGGACAGGGCGGAGAAAAACTGTTTTTT
>NA|TRBV5-8|TRBJ2-3|TRBD1
CASSFLRGPYTQYF
TGTGCCAGCAGCTTTCTCAGGGGGCCATATACGCAGTATTTT
>NA|TRBV27|TRBJ1-5|NA
CASTNQPQHF
TGTGCCAGCACTAATCAGCCCCAGCATTTT
>NA|TRBV4-3|TRBJ2-2|TRBD2
CASSLGLAGNTGELFF
TGCGCCAGCAGCCTCGGACTAGCGGGGAACACCGGGGAGCTGTTTTTT
>NA|TRBV5-1|TRBJ2-3|NA
CASSLEQNLGTDTQYF
TGCGCCAGCAGCTTGGAACAGAACTTAGGCACAGATACGCAGTATTTT
>NA|TRBV12-2|TRBJ2-7|NA
CAKMALAVRSYEQYF
TGTGCAAAGATGGCCCTAGCGGTGCGCTCCTACGAGCAGTACTTC
>NA|TRBV20-1|TRBJ1-4|NA
CSASPPGALANEKLFF
TGCAGTGCTAGTCCGCCAGGGGCTCTCGCTAATGAAAAACTGTTTTTT
>NA|TRBV27|TRBJ1-5|NA
CASGRGGNQPQHF
TGTGCCAGCGGCCGGGGGGGCAATCAGCCCCAGCATTTT
>NA|TRBV4-2|TRBJ2-7|NA
CASSQDRGSPLYEQYF
TGTGCCAGCAGCCAAGATAGGGGATCTCCCCTCTACGAGCAGTACTTC
>few|TRBV11-2|TRBJ2-1|NA
CASSLASLEDNEQFF
TGTGCCAGCAGCTTAGCGAGTCTAGAGGACAATGAGCAGTTCTTC
>NA|TRBV5-6|TRBJ2-3|TRBD1
CASSWDRLTDTQYF
TGTGCCAGCAGCTGGGACAGACTTACAGATACGCAGTATTTT
>NA|TRBV18|TRBJ2-5|TRBD2
CASSPNGGAQETQYF
TGTGCCAGCTCACCAAACGGGGGGGCACAAGAGACCCAGTACTTC
>NA|TRBV6-2/TRBV6-3|TRBJ1-4|NA
CASSYSGQKLFF
TGTGCCAGCAGTTACTCGGGCCAAAAACTGTTTTTT